The 5 T cell receptor beta chains listed next were all sequenced from one sample in a study of T-cell memory formation after mild COVID-19. Using its own MiXCR run on the 5' RACE reads, TCRdb lists one record per CDR3 protein. The repertoire holds hundreds of thousands of distinct CDR3 sequences, with roughly 15% as singletons. Sequenced sample: PBMCs or a T cell subset sorted from them (not recorded which). Every receptor here comes from a man younger than 30 who had mild COVID-19 (a few samples of this study predate the infection). Cell type and time point are not known.

The J gene is TRBJ2-1, the V gene TRBV5-1; the D is unclear. Trimming removed 4 bases from V and 5 bases from J, with 16 bases in between. Germline CDR1 SGHRS, CDR2 YFSETQ. The CDR3 runs to 15 residues. Here the CDR3 DNA reads TGCGCCAGCAGCGGTGGCCTCCTTGGGAACAATGAGCAGTTCTTC. The encoded protein is CASSGGLLGNNEQFF.

This clonotype was counted only a few times. V gene TRBV3-1 combines with J gene TRBJ2-3; 9 nucleotides line up with TRBD2. V lost 0 bases to trimming and J lost 5 bases; unmatched junction nucleotides: 6. There are 16 residues in the CDR3. Germline assignment: CDR1 LGHDT and CDR2 YNNKEL (reference sequence). This CDR3 is CASSQEAAGGRDTQYF. The CDR3 DNA is TGTGCCAGCAGCCAAGAGGCAGCGGGGGGACGAGATACGCAGTATTTT.

This clonotype was counted only a few times. V usage is TRBV5-1 and J usage is TRBJ2-5, with 8 bases lining up with TRBD2. This CDR3 has 16 amino acids. CDR1 SGHRS and CDR2 YFSETQ come from the germline V gene. Trimming removed 4 bases from V and 4 bases from J; junction bases left unmatched: 12. The CDR3 sequence: CASSLEGGRQGETQYF. DNA of the CDR3: TGCGCCAGCAGCCTGGAAGGCGGGAGGCAGGGAGAGACCCAGTACTTC.

This clonotype has just a few counts. The rearrangement uses TRBV20-1 and TRBJ2-3, with D perhaps matching TRBD1 (6 bases). Trimming left V 8 bases short and J 0 bases short, with 15 bases between. Looked up from germline, CDR1 is DFQATT and CDR2 is SNEGSKA (reference sequence). The CDR3 runs to 14 residues. The DNA of the CDR3 is TGCAGTATACCTAAAAGGGGGAGCACAGATACGCAGTATTTT. Encoded protein: CSIPKRGSTDTQYF.

This clonotype was counted ten times or more. The rearrangement uses TRBV5-1 and TRBJ1-1; tentative D call: TRBD1 (5 bases). Germline V lookup: CDR1 SGHRS, CDR2 YFSETQ. This CDR3 is built from 13 residues. The V gene lost 0 bases and the J gene lost 3 bases, with 6 bases spanning the gap. The CDR3 DNA follows: TGCGCCAGCAGCTTGGACAGGCACACTGAAGCTTTCTTT. Protein: CASSLDRHTEAFF.